This T cell receptor beta chain was captured by sequencing in a study of long-term antiretroviral therapy in people with HIV. Study-wide results and caveats: CDR3 length ranges were narrower in HIV repertoires than in controls.

It was version v3.0 of the immunoSEQ assay that was run at survey level. Only in-frame clones appear in the TCRdb table, and some are missing; sequencing was by immunoSEQ multiplex PCR. The sample shows some 22,000 clones, around 81% of them seen only once. Germline V lookup: CDR1 MNHEY, CDR2 SVGAGI. V shed 5 bases and J shed 5 bases, with 12 bases lying between them. The CDR3 totals 14 residues. Of note for this clone: Its antigen remains unknown.

This specimen consisted of unsorted PBMCs, obtained roughly 4 years after starting antiretroviral therapy. The chain uses TRBV6-5 and TRBJ2-2, with D possibly being TRBD1 (5 bases). The clonotype was recovered from a man younger than 30 with HIV. CDR3 sequence reads: CASSDKGETGELFF. The CDR3, as DNA: TGTGCCAGCAGTGACAAAGGGGAAACCGGGGAGCTGTTTTTT.